The rows below give T cell receptor beta chains drawn from one sample of a study of CD8 T cells in Susac syndrome. A single record per CDR3 protein comes from TCRdb applying MiXCR to the immunoSEQ multiplex PCR reads. The data hold approximately 110,000 distinct CDR3 sequences, with more than 85% observed a single time. The sequenced sample was CD8+ T cells from PBMCs. These receptors originate from a human donor with multiple sclerosis. CDR3s include the opening cysteine and the closing phenylalanine or tryptophan. A D gene is named only where the DNA matches it firmly. Size values are once, few and many counts, or a class for expanded clones, and some rows have none.

J gene	clone size	V gene	D gene	CDR3 protein	CDR3 DNA
TRBJ2-5	.	TRBV7-9	.	CASSEDLQETQYF	TGTGCCAGCAGCGAAGACCTCCAAGAGACCCAGTACTTC
TRBJ2-7	.	TRBV7-9	.	CASSPYRVGEQYF	TGTGCCAGCAGCCCCTACAGGGTTGGCGAGCAGTACTTC
TRBJ1-2	once	TRBV6-6	.	CASSYPGPRNYGYTF	TGTGCCAGCAGTTACCCAGGGCCAAGGAACTATGGCTACACCTTC
TRBJ2-7	once	TRBV4-1	TRBD1	CASSPGTGSIYEQYF	TGCGCCAGCAGCCCGGGGACAGGGTCTATCTACGAGCAGTACTTC
TRBJ1-2	.	TRBV20-1	.	CSAGLGAPSGYTF	TGCAGTGCTGGATTGGGGGCTCCCTCTGGCTACACCTTC
TRBJ2-5	.	TRBV7-9	.	CASNQRGQGIETQYF	TGTGCCAGCAACCAAAGGGGCCAGGGTATTGAGACCCAGTACTTC
TRBJ2-7	.	TRBV11-2	.	CASSLGYYEQYF	TGTGCCAGCAGCTTAGGTTATTACGAGCAGTACTTC
TRBJ2-3	.	TRBV2	TRBD2	CASSEGPGGVADTQYF	TGTGCCAGCAGTGAAGGGCCGGGGGGGGTAGCAGATACGCAGTATTTT
TRBJ2-1	.	TRBV7-8	TRBD1	CASSSSMTGYIYNEQFF	TGTGCCAGCAGCTCCTCGATGACAGGGTATATCTACAATGAGCAGTTCTTC
TRBJ1-1	.	TRBV7-3	.	CASSLTLGGNTEAFF	TGTGCCAGCAGCTTAACGTTAGGGGGGAACACTGAAGCTTTCTTT
TRBJ1-3	once	TRBV6-5	.	CASSYFGSGNTIYF	TGTGCCAGCAGTTACTTCGGCTCTGGAAACACCATATATTTT
TRBJ2-7	.	TRBV6-1	TRBD2	CASSESVAGGNEQYF	TGTGCCAGCAGTGAATCAGTCGCGGGGGGAAACGAGCAGTACTTC
TRBJ2-4	.	TRBV7-9	.	CASSLPPFREISIQYF	TGTGCCAGCAGCTTACCTCCATTCAGGGAGATAAGCATTCAGTACTTC
TRBJ2-5	.	TRBV2	TRBD2	CASSDGGTSGSYQETQYF	TGTGCCAGCAGCGACGGTGGGACTAGCGGGAGTTACCAAGAGACCCAGTACTTC
TRBJ1-1	.	TRBV9	.	CASSLGAKISAATEAFF	TGTGCCAGTAGCCTCGGGGCAAAAATATCGGCGGCAACTGAAGCTTTCTTT
TRBJ1-5	.	TRBV7-8	.	CASSSGPQHSNQPQHF	TGTGCCAGCAGCTCGGGACCGCAACATAGCAATCAGCCCCAGCATTTT
TRBJ2-3	.	TRBV27	TRBD2	CASSLQAGGSDTQYF	TGTGCCAGCAGTTTGCAAGCGGGGGGTTCAGATACGCAGTATTTT
TRBJ2-7	once	TRBV6-1	.	CASSVRQTYEQYF	TGTGCCAGCAGTGTACGGCAGACCTACGAGCAGTACTTC
TRBJ2-5	.	TRBV24-1	.	CATSDLSTGQETQYF	TGTGCCACCAGTGATTTGTCTACAGGGCAAGAGACCCAGTACTTC
TRBJ1-1	.	TRBV7-6	TRBD1	CASSPPDRGRGTEAFF	TGTGCCAGCAGCCCCCCGGACAGGGGGCGCGGGACTGAAGCTTTCTTT
TRBJ2-7	once	TRBV30	.	CAWSVPGPTTLYEQYF	TGTGCCTGGAGTGTCCCCGGCCCTACCACCCTCTACGAGCAGTACTTC
TRBJ2-5	once	TRBV9	.	CASSLSGVQETQYF	TGTGCCAGCAGCTTGTCGGGAGTTCAAGAGACCCAGTACTTC
TRBJ2-7	.	TRBV15	.	CATSRDFGQVNYEQYF	TGTGCCACCAGCAGAGATTTTGGGCAGGTTAACTACGAGCAGTACTTC
TRBJ2-2	.	TRBV6-2/TRBV6-3	.	CATTFTRTTGELFF	TGTGCCACCACCTTTACTAGAACCACCGGGGAGCTGTTTTTT
TRBJ2-2	.	TRBV6-1	.	CASRGWSGTRDTNTGELFF	TGTGCCAGCAGGGGGTGGTCAGGGACAAGAGATACGAACACCGGGGAGCTGTTTTTT
TRBJ1-6	.	TRBV20-1	.	CSARTGGRSATLHF	TGCAGTGCTAGAACGGGGGGCAGATCGGCCACCCTCCACTTT
TRBJ2-1	.	TRBV7-9	.	CASSDLGFRSYNEQFF	TGTGCCAGCAGCGACCTAGGTTTTAGGTCCTACAATGAGCAGTTCTTC
TRBJ1-2	.	TRBV3-1	.	CASRDLGDGYTF	TGTGCCAGCAGGGATTTGGGGGACGGCTACACCTTC
TRBJ2-1	.	TRBV20-1	TRBD2	CSAWLAGEIEQFF	TGCAGTGCATGGCTAGCGGGAGAGATAGAGCAGTTCTTC
TRBJ1-4	.	TRBV11-2	TRBD1	CASSVGTAPGEKLFF	TGTGCCAGCAGCGTGGGGACAGCACCTGGCGAAAAACTGTTTTTT
TRBJ2-3	.	TRBV29-1	.	CSVERAVGDTQYF	TGCAGCGTTGAGCGGGCCGTCGGAGATACGCAGTATTTT
TRBJ2-3	once	TRBV7-2	TRBD2	CASSAISGRRVDTQYF	TGTGCCAGCAGCGCCATTAGCGGGAGAAGGGTAGATACGCAGTATTTT
TRBJ1-2	.	TRBV7-9	.	CASSLLQGRGYTF	TGTGCCAGCAGCTTATTGCAGGGGCGCGGCTACACCTTC
TRBJ1-1	.	TRBV29-1	TRBD1	CSVGQGARGTEAFF	TGCAGCGTGGGGCAGGGGGCACGTGGCACTGAAGCTTTCTTT
TRBJ1-1	.	TRBV20-1	.	CSARDAARGREAFF	TGCAGTGCTAGAGATGCGGCAAGGGGTCGTGAAGCTTTCTTT
TRBJ2-2	.	TRBV24-1	.	CATSDLYTGELFF	TGTGCCACCAGTGATCTCTACACCGGGGAGCTGTTTTTT
TRBJ2-1	.	TRBV4-1	.	CASSQDGAATEQFF	TGCGCCAGCAGCCAAGATGGGGCGGCTACTGAGCAGTTCTTC
TRBJ1-1	.	TRBV4-1	.	CASNRDTRSEAFF	TGCGCCAGCAATCGGGACACCCGAAGCGAAGCTTTCTTT
TRBJ1-2	.	TRBV30	.	CAWIFSIGSRRPGHGYTF	TGTGCCTGGATCTTCTCTATTGGGAGCAGGCGCCCAGGACATGGCTACACCTTC
TRBJ1-1	.	TRBV5-1	.	CASRLAGHQNTEAFF	TGCGCCAGCAGACTGGCGGGACACCAGAACACTGAAGCTTTCTTT
TRBJ1-2	.	TRBV25-1	.	CASSESSYGYTF	TGTGCCAGCAGTGAATCAAGCTATGGCTACACCTTC
TRBJ2-1	.	TRBV7-9	.	CASSPTPYNEQFF	TGTGCCAGCAGCCCCACCCCCTACAATGAGCAGTTCTTC
TRBJ2-7	.	TRBV20-1	.	CSARGGSAYEQYF	TGCAGTGCTAGGGGGGGCAGTGCCTACGAGCAGTACTTC
TRBJ2-5	.	TRBV2	.	CASRSWETQYF	TGTGCCAGCAGGTCCTGGGAGACCCAGTACTTC
TRBJ2-4	.	TRBV15	.	CATSPAGTMVYF	TGTGCCACCAGCCCGGCGGGGACCATGGTGTACTTC
TRBJ2-7	.	TRBV5-4	TRBD2	CASSSGTSSYEQYF	TGTGCCAGCAGCTCCGGGACTAGCTCCTACGAGCAGTACTTC
TRBJ2-4	.	TRBV30	TRBD1	CAWSEEDGTGQYF	TGTGCCTGGAGTGAGGAAGACGGGACAGGACAGTACTTC
TRBJ2-1	.	TRBV5-1	.	CASSLAPDEQFF	TGCGCCAGCAGCTTGGCCCCTGATGAGCAGTTCTTC